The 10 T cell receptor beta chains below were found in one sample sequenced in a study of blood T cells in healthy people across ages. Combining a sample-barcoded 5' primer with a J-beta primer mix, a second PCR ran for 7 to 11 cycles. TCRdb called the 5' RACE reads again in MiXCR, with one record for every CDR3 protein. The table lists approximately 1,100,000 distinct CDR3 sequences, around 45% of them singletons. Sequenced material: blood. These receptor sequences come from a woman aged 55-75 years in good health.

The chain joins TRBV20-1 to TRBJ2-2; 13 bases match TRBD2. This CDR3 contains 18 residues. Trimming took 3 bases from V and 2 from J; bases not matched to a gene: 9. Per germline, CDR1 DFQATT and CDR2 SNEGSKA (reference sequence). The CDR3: CSASSRGLAGLNTGELFF. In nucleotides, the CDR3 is TGCAGTGCTAGCTCACGGGGACTAGCGGGACTTAACACCGGGGAGCTGTTTTTT.

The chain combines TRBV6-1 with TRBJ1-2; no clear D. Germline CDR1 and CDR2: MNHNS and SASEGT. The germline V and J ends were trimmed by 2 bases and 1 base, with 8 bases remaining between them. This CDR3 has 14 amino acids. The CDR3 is CASSENSLNYGYTF. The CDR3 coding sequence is TGTGCCAGCAGTGAAAACAGCCTTAACTATGGCTACACCTTC.

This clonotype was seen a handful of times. CDR3 sequence (DNA): TGTGCCAGCAGCTTGGCCCCGGACAGGATATACGAGCAGTACTTC. Encoded protein: CASSLAPDRIYEQYF. V and J are TRBV5-5 and TRBJ2-5, with 7 nucleotides matching TRBD1. The DNA end is a closer match to TRBJ2-7, so the J assignment may be wrong. This CDR3 is built from 15 residues. The germline V gene has CDR1 SGHKS and CDR2 YYEKEE (reference sequence).

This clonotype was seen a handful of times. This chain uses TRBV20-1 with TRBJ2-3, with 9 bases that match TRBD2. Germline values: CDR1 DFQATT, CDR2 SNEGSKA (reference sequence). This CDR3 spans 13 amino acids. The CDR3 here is CGTAGGLADTQYF. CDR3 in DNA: TGCGGCACCGCGGGAGGGCTCGCAGATACGCAGTATTTT.

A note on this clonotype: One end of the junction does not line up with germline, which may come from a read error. DNA for the CDR3: TGCTGTGCTAGCCGGGCGGGGGGCGGCAATCAGCCCCAGCATTTT. Encoded protein: CCASRAGGGNQPQHF. The chain is built from TRBV20-1 and TRBJ1-5, with D maybe TRBD1 (6 bases). Germline-derived CDR1 and CDR2 are DFQATT and SNEGSKA (reference sequence). CDR3 length: 15 residues.

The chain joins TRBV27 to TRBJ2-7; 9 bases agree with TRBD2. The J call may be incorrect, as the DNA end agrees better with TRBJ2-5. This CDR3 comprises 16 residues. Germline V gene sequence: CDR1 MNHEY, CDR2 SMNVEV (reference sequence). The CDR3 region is CASLAPASGIGETQYF. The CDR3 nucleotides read TGTGCCAGCCTGGCCCCGGCTAGCGGGATCGGAGAGACCCAGTACTTC.

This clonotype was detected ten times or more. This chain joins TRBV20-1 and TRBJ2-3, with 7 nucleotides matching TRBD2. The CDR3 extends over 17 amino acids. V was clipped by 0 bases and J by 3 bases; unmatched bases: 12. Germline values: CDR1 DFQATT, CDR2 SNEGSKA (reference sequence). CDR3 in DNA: TGCAGTGCTAGAGACCAAAGGGGCGGGAGAGTTACAGATACGCAGTATTTT. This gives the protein CSARDQRGGRVTDTQYF.

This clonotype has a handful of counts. The CDR3 sequence: CASSSASATSTDTQYF. The CDR3 DNA reads as TGTGCCAGCAGCTCCGCTAGCGCTACCTCCACAGATACGCAGTATTTT. The chain has TRBV9 and TRBJ2-3; tentatively, D is TRBD2 (6 bases). V dropped 4 bases and J dropped 2 bases, with 17 bases sitting between them. This CDR3 has 16 amino acids. The germline CDR1 and CDR2 sequences are SGDLS and YYNGEE.

Here the CDR3 DNA reads TGCAGCGCAAGTTCGGCCTCCTACAATGAGCAGTACTTC. Protein sequence: CSASSASYNEQYF. V and J are TRBV29-1 and TRBJ2-7; D unresolved. Between the trimmed V and J ends, which lost 7 bases and 7 bases, there was a span of 20 bases. CDR3 length: 13 residues. Germline values: CDR1 SQVTM, CDR2 ANQGSEA.

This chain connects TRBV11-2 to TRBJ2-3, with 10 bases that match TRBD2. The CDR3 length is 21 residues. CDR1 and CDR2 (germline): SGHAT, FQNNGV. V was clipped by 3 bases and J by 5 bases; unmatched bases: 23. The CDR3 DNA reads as TGTGCCAGCAGCTTCCCAATGTGGGGGCTAGCGGGAGAACAACAGGGAGATACGCAGTATTTT. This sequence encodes CASSFPMWGLAGEQQGDTQYF. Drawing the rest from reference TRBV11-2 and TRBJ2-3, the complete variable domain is EAGVAQSPRYKIIEKRQSVAFWCNPISGHATLYWYQQILGQGPKLLIQFQNNGVVDDSQLPKDRFSAERLKGVDSTLKIQPAKLEDSAVYLCASSFPMWGLAGEQQGDTQYFGPGTRLTVL.